Listed here are 3 T cell receptor beta chains from one sample, sequenced in a study of cytomegalovirus exposure and HLA in healthy donors. The PCR contained 60 Vbeta and 13 Jbeta primers. The protocol was immunoSEQ multiplex PCR, while the TCRdb copy is restricted to in-frame clones and leaves out a portion. The table lists about 120,000 clones, about three quarters of them singletons. The sequenced sample was PBMCs. The receptors originated from a woman between 40 and 55 years old in good health and CMV-seropositive.

The chain links TRBV5-6 to TRBJ2-5, with D perhaps matching TRBD1 (5 bases). V lost 0 bases and J 3 bases, leaving 15 bases between the germline ends. The CDR3 has 16 amino acids. The germline V gene encodes CDR1 SGHDT and CDR2 YYEEEE. CDR3 protein: CASSLVQGYVEETQYF. Written as DNA, the CDR3 is TGTGCCAGCAGCTTGGTGCAGGGATACGTGGAAGAGACCCAGTACTTC.

The J gene is TRBJ1-2, the V gene TRBV29-1, with TRBD1 as a possible D gene (6 bases). V was shortened by 5 bases and J by 6 bases, with 13 bases between the two germline ends. The length of the CDR3 is 12 residues. Germline V gene sequence: CDR1 SQVTM, CDR2 ANQGSEA. The CDR3 nucleotides read TGCAGCGTTCCTACAGGGTATCATGGCTACACCTTC. Translation gives CSVPTGYHGYTF.

The rearrangement uses TRBV5-1 and TRBJ1-2; the match to TRBD1 covers 7 bases. V lost 3 bases, J lost 2 bases, and 4 bases stayed unmatched. Germline loops: CDR1 SGHRS, CDR2 YFSETQ. The CDR3 loop spans 14 amino acids. CDR3 DNA sequence: TGCGCCAGCAGCTGGGACAGTGGGAACTATGGCTACACCTTC. Translating it yields CASSWDSGNYGYTF.